Listed below are T cell receptor beta chains from one sample, sequenced in a study of beta chain features in type 1 diabetes. Measured with immunoSEQ multiplex PCR; TCRdb has only the in-frame clones, and not every one. The sample includes 600,000 to 700,000 clones, 9.5% to 15% of them seen just once. What was sequenced was naive CD4+ T cells from blood. Receptors were obtained from a man aged 25-40 years with type 1 diabetes. Both conserved end residues are part of each CDR3. A D gene is named only where the DNA matches it firmly. Where a row states a size, it is once, few, many or the class of an expanded clone; other rows omit it.

abundance	j_gene	d_gene	v_gene	CDR3aa	CDR3nt
NA	TRBJ2-1	NA	TRBV7-9	CASSLRKGGSYNEQFF	TGTGCCAGCAGCTTAAGGAAAGGTGGCTCCTACAATGAGCAGTTCTTC
few	TRBJ2-6	NA	TRBV7-3	CASSPGQGANVLTF	TGTGCCAGCAGCCCCGGACAGGGGGCCAACGTCCTGACTTTC
NA	TRBJ2-3	NA	TRBV4-2	CASSQDGAGAPTDTQYF	TGTGCCAGCAGCCAAGATGGGGCAGGGGCGCCCACAGATACGCAGTATTTT
few	TRBJ2-3	TRBD1	TRBV5-1	CASSFGDRGTDTQYF	TGCGCCAGCAGCTTTGGGGACAGGGGCACAGATACGCAGTATTTT
NA	TRBJ1-1	TRBD1	TRBV20-1	CGTGVYDEAFF	TGCGGGACAGGGGTTTACGATGAAGCTTTCTTT
few	TRBJ2-5	NA	TRBV5-6	CASSLMGDRETQYF	TGTGCCAGCAGCTTGATGGGGGATCGGGAGACCCAGTACTTC
few	TRBJ2-1	NA	TRBV2	CAQNRDSYNEQFF	TGTGCCCAGAACAGGGACTCCTACAATGAGCAGTTCTTC
NA	TRBJ2-5	NA	TRBV7-6	CASSARGVEETQYF	TGTGCCAGCAGCGCGCGTGGGGTAGAAGAGACCCAGTACTTC
few	TRBJ2-5	TRBD1	TRBV29-1	CSVDKGAGGYETQYF	TGCAGCGTTGATAAGGGGGCAGGGGGATACGAGACCCAGTACTTC
NA	TRBJ1-2	NA	TRBV27	CASRERNYGYTF	TGTGCCAGCAGGGAAAGGAACTATGGCTACACCTTC
NA	TRBJ2-7	NA	TRBV27	CASSPTGSGAEYEQYF	TGTGCCAGCAGTCCAACAGGGTCCGGAGCTGAGTACGAGCAGTACTTC
few	TRBJ1-1	NA	TRBV19	CASSTETVRTEAFF	TGTGCCAGTAGTACAGAGACAGTCCGGACTGAAGCTTTCTTT
NA	TRBJ2-1	NA	TRBV2	CASNAGAYNEQFF	TGTGCCAGCAACGCGGGGGCGTACAATGAGCAGTTCTTC
NA	TRBJ2-5	NA	TRBV5-6	CASSLNPGTQETQYF	TGTGCCAGCAGCTTGAATCCAGGGACCCAAGAGACCCAGTACTTC
NA	TRBJ1-5	TRBD1	TRBV6-5	CASSGTVSSNQPQHF	TGTGCCAGCAGCGGGACAGTTAGTAGCAATCAGCCCCAGCATTTT
NA	TRBJ2-1	TRBD1	TRBV27	CASSSGQGRSNEQFF	TGTGCCAGCAGCTCGGGACAGGGTAGGAGCAATGAGCAGTTCTTC
NA	TRBJ2-2	NA	TRBV23-1	CASSQWRVRRPGELFF	TGCGCCAGCAGTCAATGGCGAGTCAGAAGGCCCGGGGAGCTGTTTTTT
few	TRBJ2-7	TRBD2	TRBV2	CASSGASGDYEQYF	TGTGCCAGCAGTGGGGCTAGCGGGGACTACGAGCAGTACTTC
few	TRBJ1-1	NA	TRBV29-1	CSVDRGSEAFF	TGCAGCGTTGATCGGGGCAGTGAAGCTTTCTTT
few	TRBJ2-1	NA	TRBV18	CASSPAGRSYNEQFF	TGTGCCAGCTCACCAGCCGGGCGCTCCTACAATGAGCAGTTCTTC
NA	TRBJ1-4	NA	TRBV4-3	CASSQNSGGVNEKLFF	TGCGCCAGCAGCCAGAATAGCGGAGGGGTTAATGAAAAACTGTTTTTT
NA	TRBJ2-7	TRBD2	TRBV4-2	CASSQEIAGGTSEQYF	TGTGCCAGCAGCCAAGAAATAGCGGGGGGCACCTCCGAGCAGTACTTC
few	TRBJ2-1	NA	TRBV10-3	CATSRSDNEQFF	TGTGCCACCTCCCGGAGTGACAATGAGCAGTTCTTC
few	TRBJ1-4	NA	TRBV7-9	CASSPGQPNEKLFF	TGTGCCAGCAGCCCAGGACAGCCTAATGAAAAACTGTTTTTT
NA	TRBJ1-6	NA	TRBV7-9	CASSLALYNSPLHF	TGTGCCAGCAGCTTAGCGCTTTATAATTCACCCCTCCACTTT
few	TRBJ1-1	NA	TRBV7-2	CASTSGALNTEAFF	TGTGCCAGCACGTCCGGGGCCCTGAACACTGAAGCTTTCTTT
few	TRBJ1-5	TRBD1	TRBV30	CAWERQGGNQPQHF	TGTGCCTGGGAACGACAGGGGGGCAATCAGCCCCAGCATTTT
NA	TRBJ2-5	NA	TRBV2	CASSDLPIKETQYF	TGTGCCAGCAGTGATCTCCCTATAAAAGAGACCCAGTACTTC
few	TRBJ1-5	NA	TRBV30	CAWSLSDNQPQHF	TGTGCCTGGAGTTTATCAGACAATCAGCCCCAGCATTTT
NA	TRBJ2-6	NA	TRBV10-3	CAISRGAPGANVLTF	TGTGCCATCAGCAGAGGGGCGCCTGGGGCCAACGTCCTGACTTTC
few	TRBJ2-3	NA	TRBV6-5	CASSSLGTGGDTQYF	TGTGCCAGCAGTTCCCTCGGAACAGGTGGAGATACGCAGTATTTT
few	TRBJ2-5	NA	TRBV6-5	CASSYFETQYF	TGTGCCAGCAGTTACTTCGAGACCCAGTACTTC
NA	TRBJ2-4	NA	TRBV7-9	CASSPPRGLNSIQYF	TGTGCCAGCAGCCCTCCACGTGGGCTTAACAGCATTCAGTACTTC
NA	TRBJ1-4	NA	TRBV9	CASSVAAYSNEKLFF	TGTGCCAGCAGCGTAGCGGCGTATTCCAATGAAAAACTGTTTTTT
few	TRBJ2-7	NA	TRBV5-1	CASSLDSDEQYF	TGCGCCAGCAGTTTGGACAGTGACGAGCAGTACTTC
NA	TRBJ2-7	NA	TRBV18	CASSPVLSGGEQYF	TGTGCCAGCTCACCAGTTCTTTCAGGGGGGGAGCAGTACTTC
NA	TRBJ2-5	TRBD2	TRBV5-1	CASSFSGTETQYF	TGCGCCAGCAGCTTTAGCGGGACGGAGACCCAGTACTTC